This T cell receptor (beta chain) is from a study of T cell repertoires in cytomegalovirus infection. Study-wide background: Matching HLA type, along with CMV infection, was indicated by public TCR beta signatures.

TCRdb re-called the reads with MiXCR, one entry per CDR3 protein. The data contain around 260,000 distinct CDR3 sequences, roughly 9% of them singletons. Study outcomes and limitations: Ex vivo, HLA-C-restricted CMV-specific TCR beta clonotypes prevailed over the rest of the response. Public TCR beta family frequency separated CMV-and-HLA carriers, including in an independent cohort.

The table lists this clonotype with a few counts. Antigen unknown. CDR1 is DFQATT, CDR2 SNEGSKA, per germline (reference sequence). V shed 3 bases and J 0 bases; nucleotides not matched to a gene: 5. The CDR3 has 14 amino acids. This TCR was recovered from a human donor in good health (CMV status not recorded). Some clones in this sample may be carry-over from other donors' samples. What was sequenced was PBMCs. The chain employs TRBV20-1 and TRBJ2-7; 7 positions agree with TRBD1. In nucleotides, the CDR3 is TGCAGTGCTAGGACAGGGCAATTCTCCTACGAGCAGTACTTC. This codes for CSARTGQFSYEQYF.